What follows describes a single T cell receptor (beta chain). No antigen is known for it. This sample was taken from a study of T cell clonotyping in hematopoietic cell transplantation. Background on the study: Recipient samples before transplant were obtained post-cytoreduction.

V was shortened by 0 bases and J by 3 bases, with 16 bases between the two germline ends. The CDR3 length is 17 residues. Germline V lookup: CDR1 SGHDT, CDR2 YYEEEE. The time point was: recipient sample about 28 days before transplant, after cytoreduction. Samples: about 28 days before transplant, then days 30, 100 and 180 after. Assay used: immunoSEQ multiplex PCR; TCRdb lists only in-frame clones, some missing. The sample records roughly 80,000 clones, roughly 95% being singletons. General study findings and limits: Few recipient clonotypes overlapped donors; over 95% were de novo at given depth.

The chain links TRBV5-6 to TRBJ1-5; D gene ambiguous. This specimen was peripheral blood mononuclear cells, taken before stem cell transplant. The TCR sequence derives from a woman in her 50s with acute myeloid leukemia. Some clones in this sample may be carry-over from other donors' samples. The CDR3 spells CASSLDQVGSDNQPQHF. Here the CDR3 DNA reads TGTGCCAGCAGCTTGGATCAGGTTGGGAGTGACAATCAGCCCCAGCATTTT.